The source of this TCR beta chain is a study of T cell responses to AZD1222 COVID-19 vaccine. Sequenced by immunoSEQ multiplex PCR; TCRdb stores in-frame clones only, minus some. The sample has about 84,000 clones, roughly 85% seen once; the top ten hold about 10%. Note on this clone: Its target is unknown.

This CDR3 is 14 amino acids long. Trimming pared 3 bases from V and 4 bases from J, leaving 9 bases between. Germline V gene lookup returns CDR1 SNHLY and CDR2 FYNNEI. Study-wide results and limits: The study found Spike-specific TCR breadth and depth rose after two AZD1222 doses. The sample set comprised mostly white British donors with more females, and clonal diversity was possibly underestimated. Repertoire sampling happened only post peak T cell response. Just 5 to 7 AZD1222 recipients were seropositive at baseline.

This sequence joins TRBV2 and TRBJ2-2, with no clear D. Sequenced material: peripheral blood, taken 28 days after the second AZD1222 dose. The clonotype comes from an adult who received the AZD1222 COVID-19 vaccine. The CDR3, as DNA: TGTGCCAGCAGTGAGTCTCAGGCCACCGGGGAGCTGTTTTTT. It codes for CASSESQATGELFF.